The 28 T cell receptor beta chains listed next were all sequenced from one sample in a study of CD4 T cell repertoires and nickel. One entry per CDR3 protein results from TCRdb running MiXCR on the RT-PCR reads. The table shows more than 500 distinct CDR3 sequences, with approximately 49% occurring only once. Sample: CD4+ T cells from blood, not recorded whether cultured. The receptors derive from a human donor in a nickel allergy study, with or without nickel allergy (not recorded which). It is not recorded whether this sample comes from one donor or several.

The chain has TRBV20-1 and TRBJ2-1; TRBD1 matches 8 bases. The length of the CDR3 is 14 residues. J was trimmed by 0 bases and V by 5 bases; bases with no gene match: 3. Germline V lookup: CDR1 DFQATT, CDR2 SNEGSKA (reference sequence). The CDR3 DNA is TGCAGTGCTTCAGGGACAGGCTCCTACAATGAGCAGTTCTTC. It translates to CSASGTGSYNEQFF.

The chain is built from TRBV4-3 and TRBJ1-2; no firm D call. This CDR3 comprises 13 residues. CDR1 LGHNA and CDR2 YSLEER come from the germline V gene. V gave up 0 bases and J gave up 6 bases, with 8 bases separating them. CDR3 DNA sequence: TGCGCCAGCAGCCAAGATCAGCGGCATGGCTACACCTTC. This sequence encodes CASSQDQRHGYTF.

This clonotype was observed a handful of times. This chain uses TRBV20-1 with TRBJ2-7; TRBD2 agrees at 10 bases. V gave up 0 bases and J gave up 5 bases; unmatched junction bases: 13. The CDR3 has 17 amino acids. Germline CDR1 is DFQATT and CDR2 is SNEGSKA (reference sequence). Here the CDR3 DNA reads TGCAGTGCTAGAGATAGGGGCGGGAGCGGGAGGGCCCACGAGCAGTACTTC. Encoded protein: CSARDRGGSGRAHEQYF.

This CDR3 reads CASSLVGGLRASPLHF. Here the CDR3 DNA reads TGTGCCAGCAGCTTGGTGGGGGGGCTGCGTGCTTCACCCCTCCACTTT. The chain couples TRBV5-4 to TRBJ1-6, with TRBD1 as a possible D gene (6 bases). CDR3 length equals 16 residues. V lost 0 bases to trimming and J lost 9 bases, with 16 bases between them. Germline CDR1 and CDR2: SGHNT and YYREEE (reference sequence).

Judged by abundance, this clonotype is large. V usage is TRBV20-1 and J usage is TRBJ2-3; 9 nucleotides align to TRBD1. Germline values: CDR1 DFQATT, CDR2 SNEGSKA (reference sequence). CDR3 size: 14 residues. After removal of 6 bases from V and 2 bases from J, the junction contained 6 bases not matched to a gene. The CDR3 nucleotides are TGCAGTGCCAAGAAACAGGGGGCCACAGATACGCAGTATTTT. Amino acids: CSAKKQGATDTQYF.

The chain employs TRBV28 and TRBJ1-5, with 12 nucleotides matching TRBD1. The CDR3 covers 17 residues. Germline CDR1 reads MDHEN; CDR2 reads SYDVKM. V was clipped by 7 bases and J by 5 bases; unmatched bases: 12. The CDR3 nucleotides read TGTGCCAGCAAACTCTGGGGACAGGGGGCTGCTCATCAGCCCCAGCATTTT. It encodes CASKLWGQGAAHQPQHF.

This chain connects TRBV6-5 to TRBJ2-3; 10 bases fit TRBD2. Germline trimming cut 6 bases from V and 2 bases from J; bases unmatched to any gene: 5. In germline, CDR1 is MNHEY, CDR2 SVGAGI. This CDR3 spans 15 amino acids. The CDR3 bases are TGTGCCAGCAGGAGGACTAGCGGCTCCACAGATACGCAGTATTTT. The encoded protein is CASRRTSGSTDTQYF.

This clonotype was seen more than once but under ten times. This chain connects TRBV28 to TRBJ1-5, with D uncertain. This CDR3 has 13 residues. V was trimmed by 3 bases and J by 3 bases, leaving 6 bases between them. Looked up from germline, CDR1 is MDHEN and CDR2 is SYDVKM. The CDR3 DNA follows: TGTGCCAGCAGTTTGCGGGTCAATCAGCCCCAGCATTTT. This encodes CASSLRVNQPQHF.

The chain links TRBV12-3 or TRBV12-4 to TRBJ1-3, with D possibly being TRBD1 (6 bases). The length of the CDR3 is 15 residues. Between the trimmed V and J ends, which lost 6 bases and 0 bases, there was a span of 12 bases. The CDR3 sequence is CASSLGGASGNTIYF. CDR3 coding DNA: TGTGCCAGCAGCTTGGGGGGGGCCTCTGGAAACACCATATATTTT.

The J gene is TRBJ2-7, the V gene TRBV20-1, with D maybe TRBD2 (6 bases). The CDR3 is 16 residues long. V gave up 0 bases and J gave up 4 bases, with 19 bases separating them. Germline V gene data show CDR1 as DFQATT and CDR2 as SNEGSKA (reference sequence). DNA for the CDR3: TGCAGTGCTAGAGATCGGGCCCGGGAGTGGGGGTACGAGCAGTACTTC. This gives the protein CSARDRAREWGYEQYF.

This clonotype has just a few counts. The rearrangement links TRBV18 to TRBJ2-7, with D tentatively TRBD2 (6 bases). V was clipped by 3 bases and J by 7 bases, with 13 bases between them. The CDR3 consists of 13 residues. From germline, CDR1 is KGHSH and CDR2 LQKENI. As DNA, the CDR3 is TGTGCCAGCTCACCGGCGGGAAAGTGGGAGCAGTACTTC. Its translation: CASSPAGKWEQYF.

The chain links TRBV3-1 to TRBJ2-5; D might be TRBD2 (5 bases). V was shortened by 4 bases and J by 5 bases, with 17 bases between the two germline ends. This CDR3 is 15 amino acids long. Germline CDR1 LGHDT, CDR2 YNNKEL (reference sequence). CDR3 nucleotides: TGTGCCAGCAGCCCCCGTGCTACTAGTAGGGAGACCCAGTACTTC. This encodes CASSPRATSRETQYF.

The rearrangement uses TRBV6-1 and TRBJ1-4; 8 positions agree with TRBD1. The CDR3 length is 15 residues. Germline V gene sequence: CDR1 MNHNS, CDR2 SASEGT. V trimming: 3 bases; J trimming: 2 bases; junction bases outside the gene matches: 2. The CDR3 is CASSDRGRTNEKLFF. CDR3 DNA sequence: TGTGCCAGCAGTGACAGGGGGCGGACTAATGAAAAACTGTTTTTT.

This sequence joins TRBV7-9 and TRBJ2-1; D is ambiguous. Trimming stripped 0 bases from V and 10 bases from J, with 7 bases between. Germline V gives CDR1 SEHNR, CDR2 FQNEAQ (reference sequence). This CDR3 is built from 12 residues. This CDR3 is CASSLADGEQFF. The CDR3 DNA follows: TGTGCCAGCAGCTTAGCGGACGGAGAGCAGTTCTTC.

The rearrangement joins TRBV29-1 to TRBJ2-1; 9 bases match TRBD2. Germline V gene lookup returns CDR1 SQVTM and CDR2 ANQGSEA. This CDR3 is built from 14 residues. Trimming at V came to 3 bases and at J to 10 bases, leaving 10 bases not matched to a gene. CDR3 in amino acids: CSVEAGLAPGEQFF. The CDR3 DNA sequence: TGCAGCGTTGAGGCCGGACTAGCGCCAGGGGAGCAGTTCTTC.

This clonotype was counted only a few times. This chain links TRBV10-1 with TRBJ2-3, with 8 bases identical to TRBD2. Trimming cost V 5 bases and J 5 bases; bases outside gene matches: 6. The CDR3 sequence is 14 residues long. Per germline, CDR1 WNHNN and CDR2 SYGVQD (reference sequence). The CDR3 region is CASSKAGEGDTQYF. The CDR3 DNA is TGCGCCAGCAGTAAAGCGGGAGAGGGAGATACGCAGTATTTT.

The chain combines TRBV20-1 with TRBJ1-1; 7 nucleotides match TRBD1. CDR3 length: 13 residues. From germline, CDR1 is DFQATT and CDR2 SNEGSKA (reference sequence). V lost 4 bases and J lost 1; bases outside the gene matches: 3. The CDR3 loop is CSATGDRNTEAFF. CDR3 nucleotides: TGCAGTGCTACAGGGGACAGGAACACTGAAGCTTTCTTT.

The V and J genes are TRBV28 and TRBJ1-4; TRBD1 aligns across 12 bases. Germline assignment: CDR1 MDHEN and CDR2 SYDVKM. Trimming at V came to 6 bases and at J to 8 bases, leaving 10 bases not matched to a gene. The CDR3 consists of 16 residues. CDR3 sequence reads: CASSSNQGTGGEKLFF. In DNA, the CDR3 is TGTGCCAGCAGCTCAAACCAGGGGACAGGGGGCGAAAAACTGTTTTTT.

This clonotype occurred a few times. The J gene is TRBJ2-7, the V gene TRBV10-3; no definite D call. Germline values: CDR1 ENHRY, CDR2 SYGVKD. V lost 0 bases, J lost 1 base, and 10 bases lay in between. There are 15 residues in the CDR3. CDR3 sequence reads: CAISESGLASYEQYF. The DNA for the CDR3 is TGTGCCATCAGTGAGTCGGGGTTGGCTTCCTACGAGCAGTACTTC.

The V and J genes are TRBV27 and TRBJ1-2, with 10 nucleotides matching TRBD1. Per the germline V gene, CDR1 is MNHEY and CDR2 is SMNVEV (reference sequence). CDR3 length: 21 amino acids. The V and J ends lost 1 base and 8 bases, in that order; junction bases with no gene match: 25. The CDR3 spells CASSLFGAKRDRGVTEEGYTF. CDR3 bases: TGTGCCAGCAGTTTATTCGGGGCCAAACGGGACAGGGGTGTGACAGAGGAGGGCTACACCTTC.

The V gene is TRBV7-2, the J gene TRBJ2-7; 11 bases map to TRBD2. Germline trimming cut 1 base from V and 3 bases from J; bases unmatched to any gene: 8. The CDR3 is 17 residues long. Germline CDR1 SGHTA, CDR2 FQGNSA. The CDR3 DNA sequence: TGTGCCAGCAGCTTAGTAGGGGGTACTAGCGGGAGCTACGAGCAGTACTTC. Translated: CASSLVGGTSGSYEQYF. Full variable domain (outside the CDR3, taken from reference TRBV7-2 and TRBJ2-7): GAGVSQSPSNKVTEKGKDVELRCDPISGHTALYWYRQSLGQGLEFLIYFQGNSAPDKSGLPSDRFSAERTGGSVSTLTIQRTQQEDSAVYLCASSLVGGTSGSYEQYFGPGTRLTVT.

The J gene is TRBJ2-1, the V gene TRBV7-9; 7 bases fit TRBD1. V lost 4 bases, J lost 9 bases, and 6 bases stayed unmatched. Germline CDR1 and CDR2: SEHNR and FQNEAQ (reference sequence). The CDR3 consists of 13 residues. CDR3: CASSSQGPSEQFF. In DNA form, the CDR3 reads TGTGCCAGCAGCTCACAGGGGCCCAGTGAGCAGTTCTTC.

This clonotype is judged large (0.1 to 1%). The chain links TRBV5-1 to TRBJ2-7, with a possible D match to TRBD2 (6 bases). V was pared by 4 bases and J by 6 bases, with 20 bases between. Germline V gene lookup returns CDR1 SGHRS and CDR2 YFSETQ. This CDR3 is 15 amino acids long. The chain's CDR3 is CASSPVVSGEVEQYF. As DNA, the CDR3 is TGCGCCAGCAGCCCTGTGGTTTCGGGAGAGGTCGAGCAGTACTTC.

Here the CDR3 reads CASSSGTSAQETQYF. The DNA for the CDR3 is TGTGCCAGCAGCTCTGGGACTAGCGCGCAAGAGACCCAGTACTTC. The gene calls are TRBV7-9 and TRBJ2-5, with 10 nucleotides matching TRBD2. CDR1 is SEHNR and CDR2 is FQNEAQ in the germline V gene (reference sequence). This CDR3 comprises 15 residues. The trim removed 4 bases at V and 2 bases at J, leaving 4 bases unmatched.

The V gene is TRBV6-1, the J gene TRBJ2-7, with 7 bases identical to TRBD1. The CDR3 runs to 15 residues. Trimming at V came to 8 bases and at J to 5 bases, leaving 15 bases not matched to a gene. The V gene's germline CDR1 is MNHNS and CDR2 SASEGT. In nucleotides, the CDR3 is TGTGCCAGCGCCCCCCGGACAGGTGTGCGCCACGAGCAGTACTTC. Its translation: CASAPRTGVRHEQYF.

In its sample, this clonotype was seen once. The rearrangement uses TRBV4-3 and TRBJ2-7, with 11 nucleotides matching TRBD2. Germline CDR1 and CDR2: LGHNA and YSLEER. After removal of 0 bases from V and 6 bases from J, the junction contained 4 bases not matched to a gene. The CDR3 runs to 15 residues. CDR3 loop: CASSQEVSGRGEQYF. CDR3 nucleotides: TGCGCCAGCAGCCAAGAAGTTAGCGGGAGGGGCGAGCAGTACTTC.

This chain connects TRBV20-1 to TRBJ2-5; D not certain. This CDR3 is 14 amino acids long. The germline gives CDR1 DFQATT, CDR2 SNEGSKA (reference sequence). V was trimmed by 0 bases and J by 5 bases, leaving 13 bases between them. The CDR3 sequence is CSARDPQIRETQYF. The CDR3 DNA is TGCAGTGCTAGAGATCCCCAGATTCGGGAGACCCAGTACTTC.

The gene calls are TRBV19 and TRBJ1-5; D gene unclear. The germline V gene has CDR1 LNHDA and CDR2 SQIVND (reference sequence). Trimming stripped 10 bases from V and 3 bases from J, with 10 bases between. CDR3 length: 12 residues. The CDR3 spells CAIGGPNQPQHF. The CDR3 DNA reads TGTGCCATTGGAGGGCCCAATCAGCCCCAGCATTTT.